Shown below are 5 T cell receptor beta chains from a single sample sequenced in a study of graft-versus-host responses after intestinal transplantation. These receptors' targets are unknown. The data were produced by immunoSEQ multiplex PCR, yet TCRdb's version contains in-frame clones alone and is incomplete. The table includes about 91,000 clones, 91% detected once. The material was unstimulated CD4+ T cells sorted from spleen or lymph node cells, obtained before transplant. These receptors all stem from a human donor who was the organ donor for an intestinal transplant.

The V call is TRBV5-6, the J call TRBJ2-2; tentative D call: TRBD2 (6 bases). Trimming removed 0 bases from V and 2 bases from J, with 11 bases in between. The V gene's germline CDR1 is SGHDT and CDR2 YYEEEE. The CDR3 consists of 16 residues. The CDR3 protein is CASSLGQRANTGELFF. The CDR3 region has the DNA TGTGCCAGCAGCTTGGGGCAGCGGGCCAACACCGGGGAGCTGTTTTTT.

The chain uses TRBV6-6 and TRBJ2-5; 11 bases map to TRBD2. CDR1 MNHNY and CDR2 SVGAGI come from the germline V gene (reference sequence). This CDR3 spans 15 amino acids. The junction had 4 bases not matched to a gene; V was cut back by 5 bases and J by 2 bases. The CDR3 DNA reads TGTGCCAGCAGTCAACTAGCGGGAGTTCAAGAGACCCAGTACTTC. It yields the protein CASSQLAGVQETQYF.

This chain joins TRBV5-1 and TRBJ2-1, with 8 bases that match TRBD2. The length of the CDR3 is 15 residues. The junction had 1 base not matched to a gene; V was cut back by 1 base and J by 1 base. Germline loops: CDR1 SGHRS, CDR2 YFSETQ. This chain's CDR3 is CASSLREGSYNEQFF. DNA for the CDR3: TGCGCCAGCAGCTTGCGGGAGGGATCCTACAATGAGCAGTTCTTC.

This sequence joins TRBV30 and TRBJ2-1; no clear D gene. V lost 3 bases and J 8 bases, leaving 8 bases between the germline ends. This CDR3 contains 11 residues. Per the germline V gene, CDR1 is GTSNPN and CDR2 is SVGIG (reference sequence). CDR3 loop: CAWSYVDEQFF. CDR3 in DNA: TGTGCCTGGAGCTACGTCGATGAGCAGTTCTTC.

V gene TRBV11-2 combines with J gene TRBJ2-2; 7 nucleotides line up with TRBD1. This CDR3 contains 16 residues. J gave up 3 bases and V 1 base, and 5 bases lay outside the gene matches. CDR1 SGHAT and CDR2 FQNNGV come from the germline V gene. The CDR3 loop reads CASSLAGQTHTGELFF. CDR3 bases: TGTGCCAGCAGCTTAGCGGGACAGACACACACCGGGGAGCTGTTTTTT.